This record looks at one T cell receptor (beta chain) sequence and its context. One entry per CDR3 protein results from TCRdb running MiXCR on the PCR reads. The sample records about 90,000 distinct CDR3 sequences, about 49% being singletons. This CDR3 has 13 residues. V was pared by 7 bases and J by 3 bases, with 13 bases between. The V gene's germline CDR1 is SNHLY and CDR2 FYNNEI. These data are taken from a study of CDR3 diversity in severe acne. This receptor was identified in a male donor with severe acne vulgaris. J is TRBJ2-7 and V is TRBV2; no clear D. Sequencing was carried out using blood. The CDR3: CASKGAVNYEQYF. The CDR3 DNA reads as TGTGCCAGCAAAGGCGCCGTGAACTACGAGCAGTACTTC.